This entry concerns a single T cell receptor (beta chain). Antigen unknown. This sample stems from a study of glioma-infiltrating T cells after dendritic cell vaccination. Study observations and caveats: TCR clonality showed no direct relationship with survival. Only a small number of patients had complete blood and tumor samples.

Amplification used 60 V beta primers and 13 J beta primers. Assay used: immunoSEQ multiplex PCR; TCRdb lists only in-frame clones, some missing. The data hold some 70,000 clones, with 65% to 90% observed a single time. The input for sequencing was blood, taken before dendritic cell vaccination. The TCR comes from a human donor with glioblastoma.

In DNA, the CDR3 is TGTGCCAGCAGCCCTCGGGGGGAGGGGCGTAACTATGGCTACACCTTC. Translation: CASSPRGEGRNYGYTF. The J gene is TRBJ1-2, the V gene TRBV5-4; the D gene is possibly TRBD1 (5 bases). This CDR3 contains 16 residues. Germline CDR1 reads SGHNT; CDR2 reads YYREEE (reference sequence). V dropped 4 bases and J dropped 1 base, with 17 bases sitting between them.